This T cell receptor beta chain was recovered during a study of blood T cell repertoires in COVID-19. Study overall: The samples span acute and convalescent COVID-19 from the United States, Italy and Spain. Sample material is recorded as cDNA or gDNA derived from T cells, B-cell-depleted T cells, or PBMCs.

Original processing methods: Reference gene primers were amplified, and this amplification served to estimate nucleated cell counts. Repertoires were generated with immunoSEQ multiplex PCR, while TCRdb's copy carries only in-frame clones and drops some. V and J calls and clone size follow that table, whereas D and trimming were derived from the DNA. The profile covers around 95,000 clones, with about 85% appearing a single time and about 11% taken by the ten largest. CDR1 GTSNPN and CDR2 SVGIG come from the germline V gene (reference sequence). V gave up 4 bases and J gave up 11 bases, with 14 bases separating them. The CDR3 totals 11 residues.

The source material was peripheral blood. The receptor comes from a woman older than 75 with acute or convalescent COVID-19. The genes are TRBV30 and TRBJ1-1, with D uncertain. The CDR3 spells CAWTASRGAFF. The CDR3 DNA reads TGTGCCTGGACAGCGTCCCGCGGCGCTTTCTTT.